The 20 T cell receptor beta chains reported below all come from one sample, sequenced in a study of blood T cell repertoires in COVID-19. The repertoire was sequenced with immunoSEQ multiplex PCR; TCRdb's copy has only in-frame clones and lacks some. The sample carries more than 50,000 clones, 75% to 85% recorded once. Material: peripheral blood. Receptors originate from a human donor in a cohort sampled during active COVID-19.

The chain recombines TRBV5-4 with TRBJ1-4, with D possibly matching TRBD1 (6 bases). Trimming removed 3 bases from V and 1 base from J, with 13 bases in between. Looked up from germline, CDR1 is SGHNT and CDR2 is YYREEE (reference sequence). CDR3 size: 16 residues. The CDR3 DNA reads TGTGCCAGCAGCTCTACAGGGTTTGGAACTAATGAAAAACTGTTTTTT. Amino acids: CASSSTGFGTNEKLFF.

The chain couples TRBV7-9 to TRBJ2-1; TRBD2 matches 8 bases. Germline V gene lookup returns CDR1 SEHNR and CDR2 FQNEAQ (reference sequence). The CDR3 has 15 amino acids. V shed 2 bases and J 5 bases; nucleotides not matched to a gene: 5. The DNA of the CDR3 is TGTGCCAGCAGCTTAACGGGACTAGTAAACAATGAGCAGTTCTTC. This codes for CASSLTGLVNNEQFF.

CDR3 region: CASSEGAGTHYNEQFF. The CDR3 nucleotides read TGCGCCAGCAGCGAGGGGGCCGGGACGCATTACAATGAGCAGTTCTTC. The chain has TRBV5-1 and TRBJ2-1; 7 positions agree with TRBD1. This CDR3 has 16 residues. Losses at the gene ends were 4 bases for V and 4 bases for J; bases not matched to a gene: 11. Germline V gives CDR1 SGHRS, CDR2 YFSETQ.

The genes are TRBV25-1 and TRBJ1-4; TRBD1 is a possible D gene (6 bases). V lost 3 bases, J lost 5 bases, and 13 bases lay in between. Germline V CDR1 and CDR2: MGHDK, SYGVNS. The CDR3 spans 15 residues. CDR3 residues: CASSDYRALNEKLFF. The DNA for the CDR3 is TGTGCCAGCAGTGACTACAGGGCCCTGAATGAAAAACTGTTTTTT.

The chain carries TRBV2 and TRBJ1-1, with D hard to call. Germline loops: CDR1 SNHLY, CDR2 FYNNEI. This CDR3 region has 14 residues. V was shortened by 6 bases and J by 0 bases, with 11 bases between the two germline ends. CDR3 region: CASRRTEMNTEAFF. CDR3 DNA: TGTGCCAGCAGAAGAACAGAGATGAACACTGAAGCTTTCTTT.

This sequence joins TRBV7-8 and TRBJ1-5; maybe TRBD1 (5 bases). Trimming removed 3 bases at V and 6 bases at J, with 12 bases between. CDR3 length: 14 amino acids. Germline-derived CDR1 and CDR2 are SGHVS and FQNEAQ. The CDR3 DNA follows: TGTGCCAGCAGCTTGGGCCGTGGGGCTCAGCCCCAGCATTTT. It yields the protein CASSLGRGAQPQHF.

This clone was seen once. The CDR3 nucleotides are TGTGCCACCAGTGATAGCCAGGGTATCGAGCAGTACTTC. This translates into CATSDSQGIEQYF. The chain recombines TRBV24-1 with TRBJ2-7; D is possibly TRBD1 (5 bases). Germline V gene lookup returns CDR1 KGHDR and CDR2 SFDVKD. The CDR3 has 13 amino acids. With 3 bases removed from V and 6 bases from J, the gap between germline ends came to 11 bases.

The genes are TRBV7-8 and TRBJ2-5; the D gene is possibly TRBD2 (5 bases). Trimming removed 4 bases from V and 5 bases from J, with 14 bases in between. CDR1 and CDR2 from the germline V gene are SGHVS and FQNEAQ. CDR3 length: 14 residues. CDR3 region: CASSSDTSGETQYF. CDR3 DNA sequence: TGTGCCAGCAGCTCCGACACATCGGGGGAGACCCAGTACTTC.

This clone showed up just once. The rearrangement links TRBV6-6 to TRBJ2-3; 7 nucleotides agree with TRBD1. The J segment lost 4 bases and the V segment lost 2 bases, leaving 6 bases of the junction unmatched. The CDR3 spans 15 residues. The germline V gene encodes CDR1 MNHNY and CDR2 SVGAGI (reference sequence). The CDR3 bases are TGTGCCAGCAGTTACGGCCAGCAGGGGGCAGATACGCAGTATTTT. As protein: CASSYGQQGADTQYF.

The chain recombines TRBV10-2 with TRBJ2-1; D not certain. The V gene lost 8 bases and the J gene lost 15 bases, with 26 bases spanning the gap. The germline V gene encodes CDR1 WSHSY and CDR2 SAAADI. The length of the CDR3 is 14 residues. CDR3 DNA sequence: TGCGCCAGCGGCTTTGGTCCACTGTATGGAGTGTTGTTCTTC. The encoded protein is CASGFGPLYGVLFF.

This chain links TRBV11-2 with TRBJ1-5, with a tentative D call TRBD1 (5 bases). The CDR3 totals 16 residues. Trimming took off 0 bases at V and 1 base at J, with 10 bases between the two ends. Germline V gene sequence: CDR1 SGHAT, CDR2 FQNNGV. CDR3 in DNA: TGTGCCAGCAGCTTAGATCCTGGGGGGAGCAATCAGCCCCAGCATTTT. This encodes CASSLDPGGSNQPQHF.

The chain has TRBV19 and TRBJ2-3; 9 bases are shared with TRBD1. The CDR3 has 13 residues. CDR1 is LNHDA, CDR2 SQIVND, per germline (reference sequence). With 5 bases clipped from V and 11 bases from J, the junction kept 8 bases outside the gene matches. CDR3 bases: TGTGCCAGTAGTCCCCTGGGACAGGGTCGGCAGTATTTT. Its translation is CASSPLGQGRQYF.

This clone has more than one count but fewer than ten. V usage is TRBV2 and J usage is TRBJ1-6; TRBD1 matches 7 bases. CDR1 and CDR2 (germline): SNHLY, FYNNEI. This CDR3 is built from 15 residues. Germline trimming cut 6 bases from V and 7 bases from J; bases unmatched to any gene: 9. The CDR3 loop is CASRPRDRSNSPLHF. The CDR3 DNA reads as TGTGCCAGCAGGCCCCGGGACAGATCCAATTCACCCCTCCACTTT.

This rearrangement joins TRBV5-4 to TRBJ1-1; D is undetermined. Trimming pared 1 base from V and 5 bases from J, leaving 12 bases between. This CDR3 is 14 amino acids long. From germline, CDR1 is SGHNT and CDR2 YYREEE (reference sequence). In nucleotides, the CDR3 is TGTGCCAGCAGCTTGCGGCTGGCGGGAACTGAAGCTTTCTTT. It specifies CASSLRLAGTEAFF.

The V and J genes are TRBV24-1 and TRBJ2-1; D unclear. The V gene's germline CDR1 is KGHDR and CDR2 SFDVKD. V lost 4 bases and J 6 bases, leaving 6 bases between the germline ends. There are 12 residues in the CDR3. The CDR3 loop is CATSDYSNEQFF. DNA for the CDR3: TGTGCCACCAGTGACTACAGCAATGAGCAGTTCTTC.

This clone has more than one count but fewer than ten. This chain joins TRBV9 and TRBJ1-1; D perhaps matches TRBD1 (5 bases). This CDR3 spans 14 amino acids. CDR1 is SGDLS, CDR2 YYNGEE, per germline. Trimming shortened V by 0 bases and J by 3 bases, and 9 bases separated the two germline ends. DNA for the CDR3: TGTGCCAGCAGCGTAGATGGCAGGGACACTGAAGCTTTCTTT. Its translation: CASSVDGRDTEAFF.

The gene calls are TRBV6-1 and TRBJ1-2; 10 bases agree with TRBD1. The CDR3 sequence is 13 residues long. The ends lost 3 bases at V and 7 bases at J; junction bases unmatched: 2. The germline gives CDR1 MNHNS, CDR2 SASEGT. CDR3 sequence reads: CASSDGTGVGYTF. The CDR3 nucleotides are TGTGCCAGCAGTGACGGGACAGGGGTTGGCTACACCTTC.

This CDR3 reads CASSLAGGRNEQFF. The CDR3 nucleotides are TGTGCCAGCAGTTTAGCGGGGGGGCGAAATGAGCAGTTCTTC. The chain has TRBV6-6 and TRBJ2-1; 11 bases line up with TRBD2. The CDR3 runs 14 residues. Germline loops: CDR1 MNHNY, CDR2 SVGAGI (reference sequence). V dropped 4 bases and J dropped 7; count of bases not matched to a gene: 3.

V gene TRBV7-8 combines with J gene TRBJ2-5; TRBD2 matches at 7 bases. The germline gives CDR1 SGHVS, CDR2 FQNEAQ. The CDR3 has 15 residues. V was clipped by 2 bases and J by 4 bases; unmatched bases: 7. This chain's CDR3 is CASSLFGGVGETQYF. Written as DNA, the CDR3 is TGTGCCAGCAGCTTATTTGGGGGGGTAGGAGAGACCCAGTACTTC. Full variable domain (remainder filled in from reference TRBV7-8 and TRBJ2-5): GAGVSQSPRYKVAKRGQDVALRCDPISGHVSLFWYQQALGQGPEFLTYFQNEAQLDKSGLPSDRFFAERPEGSVSTLKIQRTQQEDSAVYLCASSLFGGVGETQYFGPGTRLLVL.

This chain joins TRBV9 and TRBJ1-3; 7 nucleotides line up with TRBD1. After removal of 3 bases from V and 4 bases from J, the junction contained 4 bases not matched to a gene. The CDR3 sequence is 14 residues long. The germline gives CDR1 SGDLS, CDR2 YYNGEE. Written as DNA, the CDR3 is TGTGCCAGCAGCGCTACGGACAGGGGAAACACCATATATTTT. As protein: CASSATDRGNTIYF.